The sample holds many counts of the clone carrying this T cell receptor (beta chain). Its specificity is not known. This may come from a read error, since a much larger clone is one base off. The data stem from a study of response to subunit inactivated influenza vaccine. Overall study findings and caveats: Authors suggested each seasonal flu vaccination may recruit only limited numbers of new T cells.

This CDR3 has 11 residues. Germline CDR1 and CDR2: SGHDT and YYEEEE. With 4 bases removed from V and 4 bases from J, the gap between germline ends came to 3 bases. TCRdb re-analysed the RT-PCR reads in MiXCR, keeping a single row per CDR3 protein. This sample has 500,000 to 600,000 distinct CDR3 sequences, with over 9.5% found just once. The clonotype was recovered from a man aged 50-59 years who received an inactivated influenza vaccine. Sequencing was performed on PBMCs from blood, taken on the day of vaccination. V and J are TRBV5-6 and TRBJ2-1; no clear D. Here the CDR3 DNA reads TGTGCCAGCAGCAAATACAATGAGCAGTTCTTC. Translated, it gives CASSKYNEQFF.